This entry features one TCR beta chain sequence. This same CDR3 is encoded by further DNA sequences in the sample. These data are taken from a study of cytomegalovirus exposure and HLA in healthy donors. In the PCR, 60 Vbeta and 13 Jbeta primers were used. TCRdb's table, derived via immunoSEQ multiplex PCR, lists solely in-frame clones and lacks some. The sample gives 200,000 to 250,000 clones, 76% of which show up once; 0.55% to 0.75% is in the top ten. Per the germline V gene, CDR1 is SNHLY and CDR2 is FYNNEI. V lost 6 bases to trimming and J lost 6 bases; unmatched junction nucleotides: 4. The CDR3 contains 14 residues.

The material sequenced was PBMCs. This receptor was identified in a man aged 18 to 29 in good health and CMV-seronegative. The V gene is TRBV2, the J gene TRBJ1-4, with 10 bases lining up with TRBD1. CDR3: CASRAGTGDEKLFF. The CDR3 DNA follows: TGTGCCAGCAGAGCGGGGACAGGGGATGAAAAACTGTTTTTT. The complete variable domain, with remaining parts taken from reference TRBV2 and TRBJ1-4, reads EPEVTQTPSHQVTQMGQEVILRCVPISNHLYFYWYRQILGQKVEFLVSFYNNEISEKSEIFDDQFSVERPDGSNFTLKIRSTKLEDSAMYFCASRAGTGDEKLFFGSGTQLSVL.